The 15 T cell receptor beta chains presented below share a single source sample, sequenced in a study of radiation and T cells in renal cell carcinoma. The data were produced by immunoSEQ multiplex PCR, yet TCRdb's version contains in-frame clones alone and is incomplete. The profile shows 75,000 to 95,000 clones, 85% of them singletons. Time point noted: blood 4 weeks post-SBRT, at nephrectomy. As to treatment: 15 Gy SBRT to primary tumor, nephrectomy 4 weeks later. The sequences come from blood, collected from a patient whose treatment included radiotherapy and nephrectomy. These receptors all stem from a man aged 50 to 59 with renal cell carcinoma.

This chain connects TRBV30 to TRBJ2-2; no definite D call. The CDR3 consists of 13 residues. V lost 4 bases, J lost 5 bases, and 11 bases lay in between. Germline V CDR1 and CDR2: GTSNPN, SVGIG (reference sequence). CDR3 nucleotide sequence: TGTGCCTGGACTGTGACCCCAACCGGGGAGCTGTTTTTT. Its translation is CAWTVTPTGELFF.

The genes are TRBV7-6 and TRBJ2-1; no clear D gene. V was trimmed by 4 bases and J by 15 bases, leaving 13 bases between them. The V gene's germline CDR1 is SGHVS and CDR2 FNYEAQ. The CDR3 contains 11 residues. This CDR3 is CASSSGSVPFF. CDR3 nucleotide sequence: TGTGCCAGCAGCTCCGGGTCTGTTCCGTTCTTC.

The CDR3 reads CASSYSPGVSGNTIYF. In nucleotides, the CDR3 is TGTGCCAGCAGTTACTCGCCAGGGGTCTCTGGAAACACCATATATTTT. V gene TRBV6-5 combines with J gene TRBJ1-3; tentative D call: TRBD1 (6 bases). Looked up from germline, CDR1 is MNHEY and CDR2 is SVGAGI. The CDR3 has 16 residues. Between the trimmed V and J ends, which lost 0 bases and 0 bases, there was a span of 9 bases.

The chain employs TRBV16 and TRBJ1-4; the D is unclear. The CDR3 covers 15 residues. CDR1 and CDR2 (germline): KGHSY, FQNENV. Trimming cost V 2 bases and J 3 bases, with 10 bases left between them. As DNA, the CDR3 is TGTGCCAGCAGCCAAGTCGAGGGTGCTAATGAAAAACTGTTTTTT. It is translated as CASSQVEGANEKLFF.

This clone has only one observation. The rearrangement uses TRBV5-4 and TRBJ1-6; 8 bases are shared with TRBD1. J lost 7 bases, V lost 1 base, and 10 bases had no gene match. The length of the CDR3 is 17 residues. Germline lookup yields CDR1 SGHNT and CDR2 YYREEE (reference sequence). CDR3 amino acids: CASSLITGGYWNSPLHF. The CDR3 DNA reads TGTGCCAGCAGCTTGATAACAGGGGGTTATTGGAATTCACCCCTCCACTTT.

This clone was detected only a few times. The chain links TRBV30 to TRBJ1-1; 7 bases are a match to TRBD1. J lost 5 bases, V lost 1 base, and 7 bases had no gene match. This CDR3 spans 14 amino acids. CDR1 is GTSNPN and CDR2 is SVGIG in the germline V gene (reference sequence). CDR3 protein: CAWSGTGAATEAFF. CDR3 nucleotide sequence: TGTGCCTGGAGTGGTACAGGGGCAGCGACTGAAGCTTTCTTT.

The rearrangement joins TRBV6-5 to TRBJ1-2, with 9 bases matching TRBD1. CDR1 is MNHEY, CDR2 SVGAGI, per germline. Trimming cost V 6 bases and J 5 bases; bases outside gene matches: 7. The CDR3 runs to 14 residues. The CDR3 loop is CASRGQGFSYGYTF. CDR3 nucleotide sequence: TGTGCCAGCAGAGGACAGGGGTTTTCTTATGGCTACACCTTC.

As DNA, the CDR3 is TGTGCCAGCTCACCCAGGGTAATCACTGAAGCTTTCTTT. As protein: CASSPRVITEAFF. The gene calls are TRBV18 and TRBJ1-1; a weak D match, TRBD1 (5 bases). CDR1 is KGHSH, CDR2 LQKENI, per germline. This CDR3 has 13 amino acids. With 3 bases removed from V and 4 bases from J, the gap between germline ends came to 9 bases.

A remark on this clone: Other nucleotide sequences from this sample produce the same CDR3. The chain couples TRBV9 to TRBJ2-2; D remains unclear. Germline CDR1 SGDLS, CDR2 YYNGEE. The CDR3 is 13 residues long. V was trimmed by 2 bases and J by 5 bases, leaving 7 bases between them. The CDR3 coding sequence is TGTGCCAGCAGCGTCGGACCAACCGGGGAGCTGTTTTTT. Translation: CASSVGPTGELFF.

This rearrangement joins TRBV7-9 to TRBJ2-2; tentatively, D is TRBD1 (6 bases). Germline V gene sequence: CDR1 SEHNR, CDR2 FQNEAQ (reference sequence). V was cut by 7 bases and J by 2 bases, with 17 bases left in between. This CDR3 spans 16 amino acids. The CDR3 sequence: CASTLETGTNTGELFF. The CDR3 DNA reads as TGTGCCAGCACCCTAGAGACCGGGACAAACACCGGGGAGCTGTTTTTT.

This rearrangement joins TRBV15 to TRBJ2-5; D call uncertain. This CDR3 spans 13 amino acids. The V end lost 1 base, the J end lost 3 bases, and 6 bases lay between the germline ends. Germline CDR1 and CDR2: LNHNV and YYDKDF (reference sequence). CDR3 residues: CATSRGIEETQYF. The CDR3 DNA reads TGTGCCACCAGCAGAGGCATCGAAGAGACCCAGTACTTC.

The chain couples TRBV28 to TRBJ2-7, with 7 positions matching TRBD2. CDR1 is MDHEN, CDR2 SYDVKM, per germline. The junction had 12 bases not matched to a gene; V was cut back by 5 bases and J by 2 bases. This CDR3 has 16 residues. CDR3 amino acids: CASSQPLGGSPYEQYF. The CDR3 DNA sequence: TGTGCCAGCAGTCAACCCCTGGGCGGGAGTCCCTACGAGCAGTACTTC.

V gene TRBV19 combines with J gene TRBJ2-2; D may be TRBD2 (5 bases). The CDR3 covers 14 residues. V was cut by 6 bases and J by 2 bases, with 10 bases left in between. CDR1 is LNHDA and CDR2 is SQIVND in the germline V gene (reference sequence). The CDR3, as DNA: TGTGCCAGTAGGCTAGCCTTCAACACCGGGGAGCTGTTTTTT. Protein product: CASRLAFNTGELFF. Looking up the rest from reference TRBV19 and TRBJ2-2 gives the full variable domain: DGGITQSPKYLFRKEGQNVTLSCEQNLNHDAMYWYRQDPGQGLRLIYYSQIVNDFQKGDIAEGYSVSREKKESFPLTVTSAQKNPTAFYLCASRLAFNTGELFFGEGSRLTVL.

This chain links TRBV19 with TRBJ1-1; no clear D gene. V lost 7 bases to trimming and J lost 6 bases, with 18 bases between them. There are 14 residues in the CDR3. The V gene's germline CDR1 is LNHDA and CDR2 SQIVND (reference sequence). CDR3 nucleotide sequence: TGTGCCAGTAACCATGGGAGGGATTGGCCTGAAGCTTTCTTT. Its protein is CASNHGRDWPEAFF.

Written as DNA, the CDR3 is TGTGCCAGCAGCTTGGGCTATAGGCCCCAGCATTTT. It encodes CASSLGYRPQHF. V usage is TRBV5-6 and J usage is TRBJ1-5; D gene ambiguous. Germline loops: CDR1 SGHDT, CDR2 YYEEEE. V was pared by 0 bases and J by 9 bases, with 7 bases between. This CDR3 is built from 12 residues.